The 23 T cell receptor beta chains given below trace back to one sample, sequenced in a study of CD8 T cells in ankylosing spondylitis. TCRdb re-called the 5' RACE reads with MiXCR, one entry per CDR3 protein. Among about 200,000 distinct CDR3 sequences, around 13% were seen once, and the ten largest hold 16%. The specimen was blood, either unsorted or a sorted T cell fraction (not recorded which). The receptors were sampled from a male donor with ankylosing spondylitis or in good health (not recorded which).

This clonotype was found a few times. The chain has TRBV7-8 and TRBJ2-7, with a possible D match to TRBD1 (5 bases). Germline loops: CDR1 SGHVS, CDR2 FQNEAQ. Deletions cut 5 bases from V and 2 bases from J, with 10 bases between. The CDR3 length is 13 residues. The CDR3 DNA follows: TGTGCCAGCAGCGAGACAGAGACCTACGAGCAGTACTTC. Its translation: CASSETETYEQYF.

This clonotype was counted a few times. The chain has TRBV5-6 and TRBJ2-5, with D tentatively TRBD1 or TRBD2 (6 bases each). Germline loops: CDR1 SGHDT, CDR2 YYEEEE. The V end was cut by 2 bases, the J end by 10 bases, with 15 bases between. The CDR3 runs to 13 residues. CDR3 bases: TGTGCCAGCAGCTTTAGGGGGGTCACAAACCAGTACTTC. Protein: CASSFRGVTNQYF.

The table lists this clonotype with a few counts. The chain uses TRBV11-2 and TRBJ2-1, with TRBD2 as a possible D gene (5 bases). Trimming took off 1 base at V and 0 bases at J, with 13 bases between the two ends. The CDR3 is made up of 17 amino acids. The V gene's germline CDR1 is SGHAT and CDR2 FQNNGV. The CDR3 spells CASSLGPGLSSYNEQFF. The DNA for the CDR3 is TGTGCCAGCAGCTTAGGTCCGGGATTGAGCTCCTACAATGAGCAGTTCTTC.

The sample holds a few counts of this clonotype. In DNA form, the CDR3 reads TGTGCCACCAGCAGTTACCTAGCGGGGTCGGAGACCCAGTACTTC. Its protein product is CATSSYLAGSETQYF. The chain has TRBV15 and TRBJ2-5; 9 nucleotides line up with TRBD2. V lost 3 bases and J lost 5; bases outside the gene matches: 7. Germline V gene sequence: CDR1 LNHNV, CDR2 YYDKDF (reference sequence). The CDR3 consists of 15 residues.

This rearrangement joins TRBV12-3 or TRBV12-4 to TRBJ1-3, with unresolved D. This CDR3 has 11 amino acids. Trimming shortened V by 11 bases and J by 7 bases, and 12 bases separated the two germline ends. CDR3 in amino acids: CASSSTNTIYF. The CDR3 DNA follows: TGTGCCTCCAGCAGTACGAACACCATATATTTT.

CDR3 DNA: TGTGCCAGCAGTTCCCCCGGGGAACTTACCTACAATGAGCAGTTCTTC. It translates to CASSSPGELTYNEQFF. The chain uses TRBV12-3 or TRBV12-4 and TRBJ2-1, with a possible D match to TRBD2 (5 bases). V lost 4 bases and J lost 2, with 15 bases in between. The CDR3 loop spans 16 amino acids.

The chain employs TRBV5-5 and TRBJ2-5; D unclear. Germline CDR1 is SGHKS and CDR2 is YYEKEE (reference sequence). The length of the CDR3 is 13 residues. The V end was cut by 0 bases, the J end by 5 bases, with 8 bases between. The CDR3 is CASSLDRQETQYF. CDR3 DNA sequence: TGTGCCAGCAGCTTGGATAGGCAGGAGACCCAGTACTTC.

This clonotype turned up a few times. The chain couples TRBV30 to TRBJ2-2; D is undetermined. V shed 4 bases and J shed 5 bases, with 11 bases lying between them. The CDR3 sequence is 13 residues long. Germline CDR1 is GTSNPN and CDR2 is SVGIG (reference sequence). The chain's CDR3 is CAWTSVRTGELFF. The CDR3 bases are TGTGCCTGGACTTCAGTCCGAACCGGGGAGCTGTTTTTT.

This clonotype was observed at least ten times. The chain employs TRBV7-9 and TRBJ2-7; no clear D. V was cut by 6 bases and J by 1 base, with 7 bases left in between. The CDR3 has 12 residues. Germline V gene lookup returns CDR1 SEHNR and CDR2 FQNEAQ (reference sequence). The CDR3 DNA reads as TGTGCCAGCAGTCCTTTGTCCTACGAGCAGTACTTC. Translated: CASSPLSYEQYF.

The gene calls are TRBV4-1 and TRBJ2-7, with D perhaps assigned TRBD1 or TRBD2 (5 bases each). Germline CDR1 and CDR2: MGHRA and YSYEKL. The CDR3 has 14 amino acids. V was trimmed by 3 bases and J by 2 bases, leaving 11 bases between them. The CDR3 bases are TGCGCCAGCAGCCATGGGACGGTCGCCTACGAGCAGTACTTC. It encodes CASSHGTVAYEQYF.

The chain combines TRBV6-4 with TRBJ2-6, with 8 positions matching TRBD1. CDR1 and CDR2 (germline): MRHNA, SNTAGT. The CDR3 sequence is 18 residues long. J was trimmed by 0 bases and V by 2 bases; bases with no gene match: 6. The DNA of the CDR3 is TGTGCCAGCAGTGACGAAGGACAGGGAGGCTCTGGGGCCAACGTCCTGACTTTC. It is translated as CASSDEGQGGSGANVLTF.

The V and J genes are TRBV7-9 and TRBJ2-7; a possible D gene is TRBD2 (5 bases). This CDR3 region has 13 residues. CDR1 is SEHNR and CDR2 is FQNEAQ in the germline V gene (reference sequence). V lost 2 bases and J 1 base, leaving 6 bases between the germline ends. This CDR3 is CASSLIASYEQYF. The CDR3 DNA sequence: TGTGCCAGCAGCTTAATAGCGTCCTACGAGCAGTACTTC.

This clonotype was detected ten times or more. V gene TRBV20-1 combines with J gene TRBJ2-5, with D perhaps matching TRBD1 or TRBD2 (6 bases each). This CDR3 contains 14 residues. Trimming left V 0 bases short and J 5 bases short, with 13 bases between. Germline loops: CDR1 DFQATT, CDR2 SNEGSKA (reference sequence). The CDR3: CSARDMGGWETQYF. DNA for the CDR3: TGCAGTGCTAGAGATATGGGGGGCTGGGAGACCCAGTACTTC.

This clonotype was seen a few times. Here the CDR3 DNA reads TGTGCCAGCAGTTTTTTCACTCCCCAAGAGACCCAGTACTTC. It yields the protein CASSFFTPQETQYF. The chain couples TRBV12-3 or TRBV12-4 to TRBJ2-5; no firm D call. This CDR3 is 14 amino acids long. V lost 3 bases to trimming and J lost 1 base, with 9 bases between them.

V usage is TRBV9 and J usage is TRBJ2-1; 9 bases align to TRBD2. CDR3 length equals 12 residues. Trimming removed 4 bases from V and 10 bases from J; junction bases left unmatched: 3. CDR1 and CDR2 from the germline V gene are SGDLS and YYNGEE. The CDR3 region is CASSPSGAEQFF. CDR3 bases: TGTGCCAGCAGCCCTAGCGGGGCCGAGCAGTTCTTC. The full variable domain, its missing parts supplied by reference TRBV9 and TRBJ2-1, is DSGVTQTPKHLITATGQRVTLRCSPRSGDLSVYWYQQSLDQGLQFLIQYYNGEERAKGNILERFSAQQFPDLHSELNLSSLELGDSALYFCASSPSGAEQFFGPGTRLTVL.

The chain recombines TRBV12-3 or TRBV12-4 with TRBJ2-1; possibly TRBD1 for D (5 bases). V lost 10 bases and J lost 6, with 19 bases in between. This CDR3 region has 14 residues. CDR3: CAILGRQYTNEQFF. The DNA of the CDR3 is TGTGCCATCCTCGGTCGACAGTACACCAATGAGCAGTTCTTC.

Ten or more counts support this clonotype. The chain couples TRBV5-5 to TRBJ2-1; D tentatively reads TRBD1 or TRBD2 (5 bases each). CDR1 and CDR2 from the germline V gene are SGHKS and YYEKEE (reference sequence). The V gene lost 2 bases and the J gene lost 4 bases, with 10 bases spanning the gap. This CDR3 region has 14 residues. In DNA form, the CDR3 reads TGTGCCAGCAGCTTCTGGGACCAGTACAATGAGCAGTTCTTC. Translating it yields CASSFWDQYNEQFF.

This clonotype was counted at least ten times. The chain uses TRBV3-1 and TRBJ2-1; 7 bases map to TRBD1. Germline trimming cut 4 bases from V and 5 bases from J; bases unmatched to any gene: 11. The CDR3 extends over 16 amino acids. Per germline, CDR1 LGHDT and CDR2 YNNKEL (reference sequence). CDR3 sequence (DNA): TGTGCCAGCAGCCCCTACCCGACAGGGACCGACAATGAGCAGTTCTTC. It is translated as CASSPYPTGTDNEQFF.

This clonotype was counted a few times. The J gene is TRBJ2-5, the V gene TRBV5-1; D not certain. The germline V and J ends were trimmed by 4 bases and 5 bases, with 18 bases remaining between them. The CDR3 contains 15 residues. The germline gives CDR1 SGHRS, CDR2 YFSETQ. DNA for the CDR3: TGCGCCAGCAGCGGGCTGGCTCGCACGATCGAGACCCAGTACTTC. Amino acid sequence: CASSGLARTIETQYF.

In its sample, this clonotype was seen a few times. The V gene is TRBV9, the J gene TRBJ2-1; a possible D gene is TRBD2 (7 bases). The CDR3 has 15 residues. Germline CDR1 SGDLS, CDR2 YYNGEE. V gave up 2 bases and J gave up 2 bases, with 11 bases separating them. The CDR3 DNA sequence: TGTGCCAGCAGCGTGGCGGGGGCCCCCTACAATGAGCAGTTCTTC. This gives the protein CASSVAGAPYNEQFF.

CDR3 bases: TGTGCCATCAGTGAGGCGGAGACAGATACGCAGTATTTT. It specifies CAISEAETDTQYF. This rearrangement joins TRBV10-3 to TRBJ2-3; D is uncertain. V was pared by 2 bases and J by 3 bases, with 6 bases between. Per germline, CDR1 ENHRY and CDR2 SYGVKD. The CDR3 loop spans 13 amino acids.

This clonotype was detected many times. The chain uses TRBV12-3 or TRBV12-4 and TRBJ2-7, with D uncertain. The CDR3 consists of 14 residues. The germline V and J ends were trimmed by 2 bases and 2 bases, with 10 bases remaining between them. CDR3 amino acids: CASSLPGLTYEQYF. DNA for the CDR3: TGTGCCAGCAGTTTACCGGGTCTTACCTACGAGCAGTACTTC.

This clonotype was counted ten times or more. The chain links TRBV12-3 or TRBV12-4 to TRBJ2-1, with TRBD1 as a possible D gene (7 bases). This CDR3 contains 15 residues. With 6 bases removed from V and 4 bases from J, the gap between germline ends came to 16 bases. Here the CDR3 DNA reads TGTGCCAGCAGCCTCACCGCAGGGGGGTACAATGAGCAGTTCTTC. It encodes CASSLTAGGYNEQFF.